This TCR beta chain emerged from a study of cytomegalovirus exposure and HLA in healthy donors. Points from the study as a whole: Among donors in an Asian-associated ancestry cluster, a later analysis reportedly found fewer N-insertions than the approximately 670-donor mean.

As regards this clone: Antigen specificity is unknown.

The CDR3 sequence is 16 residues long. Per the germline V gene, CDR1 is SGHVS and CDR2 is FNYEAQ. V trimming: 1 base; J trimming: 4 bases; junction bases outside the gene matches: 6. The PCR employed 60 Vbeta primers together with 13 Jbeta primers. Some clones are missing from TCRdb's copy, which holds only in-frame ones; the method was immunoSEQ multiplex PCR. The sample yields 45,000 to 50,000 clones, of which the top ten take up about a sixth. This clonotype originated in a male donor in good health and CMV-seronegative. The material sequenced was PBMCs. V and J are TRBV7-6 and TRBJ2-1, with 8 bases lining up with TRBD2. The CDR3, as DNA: TGTGCCAGCAGCTTAGTTCTTGGCGGGGGGTACAATGAGCAGTTCTTC. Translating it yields CASSLVLGGGYNEQFF.